This T cell receptor (beta chain) was observed in a study of lymphopenia after photon versus proton radiotherapy. Study findings and constraints: Survival link was tested only in deceased patients; proton benefit remains a possibility.

The protocol was immunoSEQ multiplex PCR, while the TCRdb copy is restricted to in-frame clones and leaves out a portion. The sample lists around 29,000 clones, over 70% occurring once. In regard to this clone: Its target is not known.

The V gene end was trimmed by 3 bases and the J gene end by 3 bases; junction bases not matched to a gene: 1. Germline lookup yields CDR1 MRHNA and CDR2 SNTAGT. The CDR3 sequence is 14 residues long. The V call is TRBV6-4, the J call TRBJ2-3; TRBD2 agrees at 9 bases. This receptor was taken from a woman in her seventies with pancreatic cancer. Sequencing used peripheral blood, obtained from a patient treated with proton-based radiotherapy. In nucleotides, the CDR3 is TGTGCCAGCAGTGAGGGACTAGCAACAGATACGCAGTATTTT. It codes for CASSEGLATDTQYF.